Following are 24 T cell receptor beta chains from one sample sequenced in a study of T-cell reconstitution after alpha-beta-depleted transplantation in children. The TCRbeta library was prepared with unique molecular identifiers. One entry per CDR3 protein results from TCRdb running MiXCR on the PCR reads. Of around 370,000 distinct CDR3 sequences in the sample, 9% to 12% were seen once. Material: PBMCs from the stem cell graft donor, obtained from the stem cell graft. Every receptor here comes from a human donor who donated a stem cell graft to a child with acute lymphoblastic leukemia.

The genes are TRBV27 and TRBJ1-1, with a possible D match to TRBD1 (5 bases). V lost 5 bases and J lost 6, with 25 bases in between. CDR1 and CDR2 from the germline V gene are MNHEY and SMNVEV (reference sequence). The CDR3 is made up of 17 amino acids. The CDR3 DNA sequence: TGTGCCAGCAGTCTCACCCCGACAGACCCACGCGGCCCTGAAGCTTTCTTT. It translates to CASSLTPTDPRGPEAFF.

This chain joins TRBV5-1 and TRBJ2-1, with D perhaps TRBD2 (6 bases). This CDR3 comprises 15 residues. V lost 0 bases, J lost 8 bases, and 15 bases lay in between. In germline, CDR1 is SGHRS, CDR2 YFSETQ. In nucleotides, the CDR3 is TGCGCCAGCAGCTTGGTAGGCGGGGAGCTCTATGAGCAGTTCTTC. It codes for CASSLVGGELYEQFF.

This chain uses TRBV6-5 with TRBJ2-1, with D possibly TRBD1 on 5 matching bases. This CDR3 is built from 14 residues. The germline V gene encodes CDR1 MNHEY and CDR2 SVGAGI. Trimming removed 0 bases from V and 5 bases from J, with 8 bases in between. Here the CDR3 reads CASSYSRQNNEQFF. CDR3 bases: TGTGCCAGCAGTTACTCGCGACAGAACAATGAGCAGTTCTTC.

This clonotype was observed many times. The rearrangement joins TRBV11-2 to TRBJ2-2, with 12 bases fitting TRBD2. Germline V gene sequence: CDR1 SGHAT, CDR2 FQNNGV. J gave up 5 bases and V 5 bases, and 3 bases lay outside the gene matches. This CDR3 has 15 amino acids. This CDR3 reads CASSKLAGGTGELFF. CDR3 DNA: TGTGCCAGCAGCAAACTAGCGGGAGGTACCGGGGAGCTGTTTTTT.

This clonotype showed up many times. The rearrangement uses TRBV7-2 and TRBJ2-2; unclear D gene. Trimming removed 2 bases from V and 5 bases from J, with 9 bases in between. This CDR3 has 14 amino acids. Germline CDR1 SGHTA, CDR2 FQGNSA. The CDR3 DNA is TGTGCCAGCAGCTTACAAAGCAGAACCGGGGAGCTGTTTTTT. Residues: CASSLQSRTGELFF.

The V gene is TRBV4-1, the J gene TRBJ2-2, with D perhaps TRBD2 (6 bases). This CDR3 has 14 amino acids. The germline gives CDR1 MGHRA, CDR2 YSYEKL. The ends were cut back, 4 bases at V and 8 bases at J, with 14 bases in the middle. CDR3 sequence: CASSPGLRVGELFF. CDR3 in DNA: TGCGCCAGCAGCCCGGGACTCAGGGTGGGGGAGCTGTTTTTT.

The V call is TRBV20-1, the J call TRBJ2-7; 16 bases map to TRBD2. The CDR3 sequence is 16 residues long. Germline CDR1 is DFQATT and CDR2 is SNEGSKA (reference sequence). V lost 3 bases and J lost 4; bases outside the gene matches: 6. DNA for the CDR3: TGCAGTGCTAGCCTGGGACTAGCGGGAGGGGGTTACGAGCAGTACTTC. Its protein product is CSASLGLAGGGYEQYF.

This clonotype was picked up a small number of times. The chain recombines TRBV5-1 with TRBJ2-1; D might be TRBD1 or TRBD2, each matching 5 bases. The CDR3 runs to 16 residues. V dropped 4 bases and J dropped 8 bases, with 22 bases sitting between them. Germline CDR1 and CDR2: SGHRS and YFSETQ. This CDR3 is CASSQRGAGRTDEQFF. In DNA, the CDR3 is TGCGCCAGCAGCCAACGTGGGGCGGGCCGAACGGATGAGCAGTTCTTC.

The rearrangement links TRBV4-3 to TRBJ1-3, with 9 bases fitting TRBD1. Germline CDR1 and CDR2: LGHNA and YSLEER. With 1 base clipped from V and 2 bases from J, the junction kept 3 bases outside the gene matches. The CDR3 loop spans 16 amino acids. The CDR3, as DNA: TGCGCCAGCAGCCAAGTGACAGGGGGGACTGGAAACACCATATATTTT. It translates to CASSQVTGGTGNTIYF.

This clonotype was seen a handful of times. V is TRBV7-9 and J is TRBJ2-5; TRBD1 is a possible D gene (6 bases). CDR3 size: 15 residues. The ends were cut back, 5 bases at V and 2 bases at J, with 15 bases in the middle. Germline loops: CDR1 SEHNR, CDR2 FQNEAQ (reference sequence). This chain's CDR3 is CASSASQGIQETQYF. The CDR3 nucleotides are TGTGCCAGCAGCGCATCGCAGGGGATACAAGAGACCCAGTACTTC.

This clonotype was counted ten times or more. The chain is built from TRBV28 and TRBJ1-2, with D perhaps matching TRBD1 (5 bases). CDR3 length: 14 amino acids. V gave up 2 bases and J gave up 1 base, with 8 bases separating them. Germline V gene sequence: CDR1 MDHEN, CDR2 SYDVKM. CDR3 region: CASSLGGNNYGYTF. In DNA, the CDR3 is TGTGCCAGCAGTTTAGGGGGAAATAACTATGGCTACACCTTC.

This clonotype was detected only a few times. V gene TRBV6-5 combines with J gene TRBJ2-5; a weak D match, TRBD2 (6 bases). There are 17 residues in the CDR3. The V gene lost 6 bases and the J gene lost 2 bases, with 22 bases spanning the gap. Germline V gene lookup returns CDR1 MNHEY and CDR2 SVGAGI. CDR3: CASSGGVGAWGQETQYF. The CDR3 coding sequence is TGTGCCAGCAGCGGAGGGGTGGGAGCCTGGGGGCAAGAGACCCAGTACTTC.

This rearrangement joins TRBV20-1 to TRBJ2-7; 13 bases align to TRBD2. CDR3 length: 14 amino acids. J lost 6 bases, V lost 6 bases, and 8 bases had no gene match. Per the germline V gene, CDR1 is DFQATT and CDR2 is SNEGSKA (reference sequence). CDR3 amino acids: CSAQPGTSGTEQYF. In DNA form, the CDR3 reads TGCAGTGCACAGCCCGGGACTAGCGGGACCGAGCAGTACTTC.

This clonotype was seen many times. The chain employs TRBV4-3 and TRBJ2-5; 9 nucleotides match TRBD1. V lost 4 bases and J lost 5; bases outside the gene matches: 8. The CDR3 consists of 15 residues. Germline CDR1 reads LGHNA; CDR2 reads YSLEER. The CDR3 DNA reads as TGCGCCAGCAGCCCATCCACAGGGGGCAGGGAGACCCAGTACTTC. Protein product: CASSPSTGGRETQYF.

This sequence joins TRBV28 and TRBJ2-1; D is uncertain. The ends were cut back, 5 bases at V and 0 bases at J, with 14 bases in the middle. CDR3 size: 16 residues. Germline assignment: CDR1 MDHEN and CDR2 SYDVKM. As DNA, the CDR3 is TGTGCCAGCAGTCCAACGGGCATCGGCTCCTACAATGAGCAGTTCTTC. This translates into CASSPTGIGSYNEQFF.

This clonotype was seen many times. The chain combines TRBV5-1 with TRBJ2-1; D is uncertain. Germline V gene data show CDR1 as SGHRS and CDR2 as YFSETQ. Trimming shortened V by 3 bases and J by 4 bases, and 11 bases separated the two germline ends. The CDR3 is made up of 14 amino acids. Here the CDR3 DNA reads TGCGCCAGCAGCTATGCAGTCGGATACAATGAGCAGTTCTTC. It codes for CASSYAVGYNEQFF.

The rearrangement uses TRBV12-3 or TRBV12-4 and TRBJ1-4, with TRBD1 identical over 7 bases. CDR3 size: 12 residues. With 5 bases clipped from V and 10 bases from J, the junction kept 4 bases outside the gene matches. The CDR3 sequence: CASSRTGVKLFF. The CDR3 nucleotides are TGTGCCAGCAGTCGAACAGGGGTAAAACTGTTTTTT.

This clonotype was counted a single time. The rearrangement uses TRBV11-2 and TRBJ1-2; D is ambiguous. The CDR3 sequence is 15 residues long. Trimming took off 0 bases at V and 0 bases at J, with 8 bases between the two ends. The germline CDR1 and CDR2 sequences are SGHAT and FQNNGV. This CDR3 is CASSLERNTNYGYTF. DNA of the CDR3: TGTGCCAGCAGCTTAGAAAGGAATACTAACTATGGCTACACCTTC.

This clonotype was recorded many times. This chain uses TRBV14 with TRBJ1-2, with D possibly matching TRBD1 (5 bases). Germline V gene sequence: CDR1 SGHDN, CDR2 FVKESK. This CDR3 contains 13 residues. Deletions cut 6 bases from V and 5 bases from J, with 13 bases between. CDR3 sequence reads: CASSLGLLYGYTF. The CDR3 DNA reads as TGTGCCAGCAGTCTGGGACTCCTTTATGGCTACACCTTC.

This clonotype showed up just a few times. The chain recombines TRBV4-1 with TRBJ2-1; D gene ambiguous. Germline V lookup: CDR1 MGHRA, CDR2 YSYEKL. The CDR3 has 17 amino acids. V was trimmed by 3 bases and J by 0 bases, leaving 15 bases between them. This CDR3 is CASSHGPYESSYNEQFF. DNA for the CDR3: TGCGCCAGCAGCCACGGCCCTTACGAAAGCTCCTACAATGAGCAGTTCTTC.

This clonotype was seen only a few times. The V gene is TRBV4-2, the J gene TRBJ2-7, with 7 bases identical to TRBD1. The CDR3 is 15 amino acids. Germline CDR1 is LGHNA and CDR2 is YNFKEQ. J gave up 2 bases and V 2 bases, and 6 bases lay outside the gene matches. CDR3: CASSQTTGATYEQYF. CDR3 sequence (DNA): TGTGCCAGCAGCCAAACTACAGGGGCCACCTACGAGCAGTACTTC.

The chain recombines TRBV7-8 with TRBJ2-1; TRBD2 aligns across 13 bases. Trimming removed 5 bases from V and 2 bases from J; junction bases left unmatched: 15. CDR1 is SGHVS, CDR2 FQNEAQ, per germline. This CDR3 contains 20 residues. The CDR3 reads CASSTPGQGTSGAPYNEQFF. As DNA, the CDR3 is TGTGCCAGCAGCACACCGGGACAGGGGACTAGCGGGGCCCCCTACAATGAGCAGTTCTTC.

This clonotype was picked up a small number of times. This chain joins TRBV13 and TRBJ2-3, with TRBD1 identical over 8 bases. CDR1 PRHDT and CDR2 FYEKMQ come from the germline V gene (reference sequence). V was clipped by 2 bases and J by 2 bases; unmatched bases: 9. The CDR3 is 17 amino acids. This chain's CDR3 is CASSLSPQGAPTDTQYF. The CDR3 DNA sequence: TGTGCCAGCAGCTTATCGCCCCAGGGGGCGCCCACAGATACGCAGTATTTT.

This clonotype was picked up many times. The CDR3 bases are TGTGCCAGCAGCTTGCAGACTAGCACAGATACGCAGTATTTT. Protein product: CASSLQTSTDTQYF. The V and J genes are TRBV11-2 and TRBJ2-3; unclear D gene. Germline CDR1 SGHAT, CDR2 FQNNGV. Trimming took 3 bases from V and 0 from J, leaving 7 bases between them. There are 14 residues in the CDR3.